This entry lists 27 T cell receptor beta chains sequenced from one sample in a study of cytomegalovirus exposure and HLA in healthy donors. This table comes from immunoSEQ multiplex PCR, and its TCRdb copy is limited to in-frame clones, with some not included. Here the sample spans about 60,000 clones, 90% being singletons. Sequenced sample: PBMCs. These receptors were taken from a young man in good health and CMV-seronegative.

Concerning this clone itself: A read error may account for a junction end that differs from germline. The chain links TRBV7-7 to TRBJ2-5; D not certain. The CDR3 is 14 amino acids. Per germline, CDR1 SSHAT and CDR2 FNYEAQ (reference sequence). Written as DNA, the CDR3 is TGTGCTAGCAGCTTAGACGTGTACAGCCAGACCCAGTACTTC. This sequence encodes CASSLDVYSQTQYF.

The rearrangement links TRBV7-9 to TRBJ2-1, with 9 positions matching TRBD2. In germline, CDR1 is SEHNR, CDR2 FQNEAQ (reference sequence). This CDR3 contains 13 residues. Trimming at V came to 1 base and at J to 14 bases, leaving 6 bases not matched to a gene. The CDR3 DNA sequence: TGTGCCAGCAGCTTAGTGGTAGCGGGAGAAAAGTTCTTC. Protein: CASSLVVAGEKFF.

The chain uses TRBV30 and TRBJ2-7; TRBD1 might be the D (6 bases). Germline V gene data show CDR1 as GTSNPN and CDR2 as SVGIG (reference sequence). The CDR3 sequence is 12 residues long. The CDR3 loop reads CARAQGNDEQYF. CDR3 nucleotides: TGTGCTCGGGCACAGGGTAACGACGAGCAGTACTTC.

This clone turned up a few times. The rearrangement uses TRBV19 and TRBJ1-1; 10 bases are shared with TRBD1. The germline V gene has CDR1 LNHDA and CDR2 SQIVND (reference sequence). This CDR3 comprises 14 residues. V was clipped by 2 bases and J by 11 bases; unmatched bases: 8. CDR3 loop: CASSIHRDRGTAFF. In DNA, the CDR3 is TGTGCCAGTAGTATACACCGGGACAGGGGAACGGCTTTCTTT.

In DNA form, the CDR3 reads TGCGCCAGCAGCTTGGACTACGACTCGGGCAGGGGCAAGCCCACAGATACGCAGTATTTT. Translating it yields CASSLDYDSGRGKPTDTQYF. This chain uses TRBV5-1 with TRBJ2-3; D is perhaps TRBD1 (6 bases). V lost 0 bases, J lost 2 bases, and 25 bases lay in between. The CDR3 sequence is 20 residues long. CDR1 and CDR2 (germline): SGHRS, YFSETQ.

J is TRBJ1-2 and V is TRBV28; 8 nucleotides line up with TRBD1. There are 14 residues in the CDR3. Germline CDR1 MDHEN, CDR2 SYDVKM. Trimming took 3 bases from V and 7 from J; bases not matched to a gene: 7. CDR3 region: CASSLATGGSGYTF. The CDR3 nucleotides are TGTGCCAGCAGTTTGGCTACAGGGGGTAGTGGCTACACCTTC.

The V call is TRBV6-6, the J call TRBJ2-7; TRBD2 agrees at 9 bases. The length of the CDR3 is 15 residues. V shed 6 bases and J 0 bases; nucleotides not matched to a gene: 6. From germline, CDR1 is MNHNY and CDR2 SVGAGI (reference sequence). Here the CDR3 DNA reads TGTGCCAGCAGGGGGGGACTAGCACCCTCCTACGAGCAGTACTTC. It translates to CASRGGLAPSYEQYF.

V and J are TRBV7-6 and TRBJ2-3, with 7 nucleotides matching TRBD2. Germline loops: CDR1 SGHVS, CDR2 FNYEAQ. The J segment lost 0 bases and the V segment lost 4 bases, leaving 4 bases of the junction unmatched. CDR3 length: 15 residues. The CDR3 sequence is CASSSSGTSTDTQYF. CDR3 bases: TGTGCCAGCAGCTCCAGCGGGACCAGCACAGATACGCAGTATTTT. Variable domain in full (rest from reference TRBV7-6 and TRBJ2-3): GAGVSQSPRYKVTKRGQDVALRCDPISGHVSLYWYRQALGQGPEFLTYFNYEAQQDKSGLPNDRFSAERPEGSISTLTIQRTEQRDSAMYRCASSSSGTSTDTQYFGPGTRLTVL.

This chain's CDR3 is CASSPRLAVDTQYF. In nucleotides, the CDR3 is TGTGCCAGCAGTCCGCGACTTGCCGTAGATACGCAGTATTTT. J is TRBJ2-3 and V is TRBV27, with D hard to call. V lost 5 bases, J lost 5 bases, and 14 bases lay in between. From germline, CDR1 is MNHEY and CDR2 SMNVEV (reference sequence). This CDR3 contains 14 residues.

The CDR3 loop is CASSITFWTSVKGGDTQYF. The CDR3 bases are TGTGCCAGCAGTATTACTTTTTGGACTAGCGTCAAAGGCGGAGATACGCAGTATTTT. This chain links TRBV28 with TRBJ2-3; 9 bases line up with TRBD2. V lost 5 bases and J lost 5; bases outside the gene matches: 20. This CDR3 is 19 amino acids long. The germline V gene has CDR1 MDHEN and CDR2 SYDVKM. The full variable domain, completed using reference TRBV28 and TRBJ2-3, is DVKVTQSSRYLVKRTGEKVFLECVQDMDHENMFWYRQDPGLGLRLIYFSYDVKMKEKGDIPEGYSVSREKKERFSLILESASTNQTSMYLCASSITFWTSVKGGDTQYFGPGTRLTVL.

This chain links TRBV6-5 with TRBJ2-2; no clear D gene. CDR1 and CDR2 (germline): MNHEY, SVGAGI. The germline V and J ends were trimmed by 2 bases and 10 bases, with 14 bases remaining between them. The CDR3 consists of 14 residues. The CDR3 protein is CASSYADGGMELFF. The CDR3 DNA is TGTGCCAGCAGTTACGCTGACGGCGGTATGGAGCTGTTTTTT.

This clone was observed once. A read error may produce the germline difference seen at one junction end. This chain uses TRBV7-7 with TRBJ2-1; TRBD1 matches at 7 bases. From germline, CDR1 is SSHAT and CDR2 FNYEAQ (reference sequence). The CDR3 has 13 residues. CDR3 region: CASSMNRGDEQFF. CDR3 nucleotides: TGTGCTAGCAGCATGAACAGGGGCGATGAGCAGTTCTTC.

The chain is built from TRBV19 and TRBJ1-1; 8 bases align to TRBD1. V lost 3 bases to trimming and J lost 0 bases; unmatched junction nucleotides: 3. The CDR3 runs to 15 residues. Germline V gene lookup returns CDR1 LNHDA and CDR2 SQIVND (reference sequence). The CDR3 protein is CASSMTGAMNTEAFF. Written as DNA, the CDR3 is TGTGCCAGTAGTATGACAGGGGCGATGAACACTGAAGCTTTCTTT.

The chain recombines TRBV7-2 with TRBJ2-7, with TRBD2 identical over 14 bases. The germline V gene encodes CDR1 SGHTA and CDR2 FQGNSA. This CDR3 is built from 19 residues. V lost 2 bases, J lost 6 bases, and 15 bases stayed unmatched. The CDR3 spells CASSLTSVTGTSGRSEQYF. The CDR3 DNA is TGTGCCAGCAGCTTAACTAGTGTCACCGGGACTAGCGGGAGAAGCGAGCAGTACTTC.

The chain joins TRBV5-4 to TRBJ2-2; TRBD1 aligns across 11 bases. CDR1 and CDR2 (germline): SGHNT, YYREEE (reference sequence). The trim removed 4 bases at V and 4 bases at J, leaving 9 bases unmatched. The CDR3 spans 17 residues. CDR3 sequence reads: CASSPWDRGTGTGELFF. In DNA form, the CDR3 reads TGTGCCAGCAGCCCCTGGGACAGGGGGACGGGCACCGGGGAGCTGTTTTTT.

The chain is built from TRBV30 and TRBJ1-4; no firm D call. Per germline, CDR1 GTSNPN and CDR2 SVGIG (reference sequence). With 6 bases removed from V and 0 bases from J, the gap between germline ends came to 11 bases. This CDR3 region has 14 residues. The CDR3 loop is CACFLRSTNEKLFF. CDR3 DNA: TGTGCCTGCTTTTTGAGGTCAACTAATGAAAAACTGTTTTTT. The full variable domain, completed using reference TRBV30 and TRBJ1-4, is SQTIHQWPATLVQPVGSPLSLECTVEGTSNPNLYWYRQAAGRGLQLLFYSVGIGQISSEVPQNLSASRPQDRQFILSSKKLLLSDSGFYLCACFLRSTNEKLFFGSGTQLSVL.

The rearrangement uses TRBV7-8 and TRBJ2-7, with 12 bases that match TRBD2. This CDR3 is built from 14 residues. J lost 5 bases, V lost 6 bases, and 5 bases had no gene match. The V gene's germline CDR1 is SGHVS and CDR2 FQNEAQ. The DNA for the CDR3 is TGTGCCAGCAGTTACGGACTAGCGGGAAACGAGCAGTACTTC. It specifies CASSYGLAGNEQYF.

J is TRBJ2-7 and V is TRBV28, with a tentative D call TRBD2 (6 bases). There are 15 residues in the CDR3. Trimming removed 7 bases from V and 0 bases from J, with 16 bases in between. Germline V lookup: CDR1 MDHEN, CDR2 SYDVKM. CDR3 residues: CASTQISGGSYEQYF. The CDR3 region has the DNA TGTGCCAGCACCCAAATCTCCGGGGGCTCCTACGAGCAGTACTTC.

The chain recombines TRBV4-3 with TRBJ2-2; weak D call: TRBD2 (6 bases). The length of the CDR3 is 17 residues. Trimming took off 3 bases at V and 0 bases at J, with 14 bases between the two ends. Germline-derived CDR1 and CDR2 are LGHNA and YSLEER. This chain's CDR3 is CASSQGTEGPNTGELFF. The CDR3 DNA reads TGCGCCAGCAGCCAGGGGACGGAGGGGCCGAACACCGGGGAGCTGTTTTTT.

The chain is built from TRBV30 and TRBJ1-1; 7 nucleotides line up with TRBD1. Losses at the gene ends were 3 bases for V and 0 bases for J; bases not matched to a gene: 4. In germline, CDR1 is GTSNPN, CDR2 SVGIG (reference sequence). CDR3 size: 14 residues. The CDR3 loop reads CAWRQGVVNTEAFF. The CDR3 DNA follows: TGTGCCTGGAGGCAGGGGGTTGTGAACACTGAAGCTTTCTTT.

The chain has TRBV27 and TRBJ1-1; 8 positions agree with TRBD1. This CDR3 is 12 amino acids long. The junction had 5 bases not matched to a gene; V was cut back by 6 bases and J by 8 bases. The germline CDR1 and CDR2 sequences are MNHEY and SMNVEV (reference sequence). This chain's CDR3 is CASSGRQGEAFF. The CDR3 DNA is TGTGCCAGCAGCGGAAGACAGGGGGAAGCTTTCTTT.

This clone appeared once. The chain has TRBV7-9 and TRBJ1-5; D call uncertain. CDR3 size: 13 residues. V was clipped by 1 base and J by 6 bases, with 7 bases between them. CDR1 is SEHNR, CDR2 FQNEAQ, per germline (reference sequence). CDR3 DNA: TGTGCCAGCAGCTTAGGGCAATCTCAGCCCCAGCATTTT. This translates into CASSLGQSQPQHF. Using reference TRBV7-9 and TRBJ1-5 for the parts outside the CDR3, the full variable domain is DTGVSQNPRHKITKRGQNVTFRCDPISEHNRLYWYRQTLGQGPEFLTYFQNEAQLEKSRLLSDRFSAERPKGSFSTLEIQRTEQGDSAMYLCASSLGQSQPQHFGDGTRLSIL.

This chain links TRBV11-3 with TRBJ2-2; weak D call: TRBD1 (6 bases). CDR1 SGHNT and CDR2 YENEEA come from the germline V gene. Trimming pared 5 bases from V and 0 bases from J, leaving 10 bases between. This CDR3 has 15 residues. The CDR3 region has the DNA TGTGCCAGCAGCCTCGGGACAACGAACACCGGGGAGCTGTTTTTT. As protein: CASSLGTTNTGELFF.

The CDR3 DNA reads as TGTGCCAGCGGAGGGGTATTGGCCTACGAGCAGTACTTC. Translation: CASGGVLAYEQYF. This chain connects TRBV2 to TRBJ2-7; D is possibly TRBD2 (6 bases). The CDR3 sequence is 13 residues long. Trimming took off 8 bases at V and 2 bases at J, with 13 bases between the two ends. Germline V gene lookup returns CDR1 SNHLY and CDR2 FYNNEI.

Note on this clone: No DNA is shown, since the ends of the CDR3 on it are uncertain; the CDR3 is the one TCRdb lists. The chain uses TRBV5-1 and TRBJ2-1; the table's D call of TRBD2 was not tested on the DNA. The CDR3 contains 18 residues when both ends are counted. The V gene's germline CDR1 is SGHRS and CDR2 YFSETQ. CDR3 sequence reads: CASSLSVLGLAGYNEQFF.

The CDR3 protein is CASSYSGRTPVEQYF. As DNA, the CDR3 is TGTGCCAGCAGTTACTCAGGACGGACTCCTGTCGAGCAGTACTTC. The rearrangement links TRBV6-5 to TRBJ2-7, with a tentative D call TRBD2 (5 bases). From germline, CDR1 is MNHEY and CDR2 SVGAGI. V was clipped by 0 bases and J by 6 bases, with 15 bases between them. The CDR3 length is 15 residues.

The V gene is TRBV2, the J gene TRBJ1-3; D remains ambiguous. CDR3 length: 15 amino acids. Trimming pared 5 bases from V and 0 bases from J, leaving 11 bases between. Germline CDR1 is SNHLY and CDR2 is FYNNEI. The CDR3 DNA follows: TGTGCCAGCAGTCGCTCGTCGAGCTCTGGAAACACCATATATTTT. Encoded protein: CASSRSSSSGNTIYF. Full variable domain (remainder filled in from reference TRBV2 and TRBJ1-3): EPEVTQTPSHQVTQMGQEVILRCVPISNHLYFYWYRQILGQKVEFLVSFYNNEISEKSEIFDDQFSVERPDGSNFTLKIRSTKLEDSAMYFCASSRSSSSGNTIYFGEGSWLTVV.